This T cell receptor beta chain is from a study of graft-versus-host responses after intestinal transplantation. The wider study: All recipients were transplanted with multivisceral, liver-intestinal, or isolated intestinal grafts.

Sequencing was performed with immunoSEQ multiplex PCR; in TCRdb, only in-frame clones are kept and a portion is missing. The sample includes 90,000 to 130,000 clones, 85% to 95% of them seen just once. Trimming pared 0 bases from V and 7 bases from J, leaving 9 bases between. The CDR3 length is 14 residues. CDR1 is SGHNT, CDR2 YENEEA, per germline. About this clone itself: Antigen specificity is unknown.

Sequenced material: unstimulated CD8+ T cells sorted from spleen or lymph node cells, taken before intestinal transplant. The chain combines TRBV11-3 with TRBJ2-2; D remains ambiguous. The TCR was taken from a human donor who received an intestinal transplant. CDR3 in amino acids: CASSLEEGGGELFF. CDR3 nucleotide sequence: TGTGCCAGCAGCTTAGAAGAAGGCGGCGGGGAGCTGTTTTTT. The whole variable domain, remainder taken from reference TRBV11-3 and TRBJ2-2, is EAGVVQSPRYKIIEKKQPVAFWCNPISGHNTLYWYLQNLGQGPELLIRYENEEAVDDSQLPKDRFSAERLKGVDSTLKIQPAELGDSAVYLCASSLEEGGGELFFGEGSRLTVL.